This T cell receptor (beta chain) was recovered during a study of control samples from healthy donors and cancer patients. From germline, CDR1 is LNHDA and CDR2 SQIVND (reference sequence). Trimming removed 7 bases from V and 0 bases from J, with 10 bases in between. The CDR3 has 13 amino acids. The repertoire was sequenced with immunoSEQ multiplex PCR; TCRdb's copy has only in-frame clones and lacks some. Of about 130,000 clones listed, about 92% are singletons. Specimen: PBMCs. The chain combines TRBV19 with TRBJ2-7, with D unresolved. This sequence originates from a middle-aged man with head and neck cancer. The DNA of the CDR3 is TGTGCCAGTATAGCAGATCCCTCCTACGAGCAGTACTTC. Translation gives CASIADPSYEQYF.